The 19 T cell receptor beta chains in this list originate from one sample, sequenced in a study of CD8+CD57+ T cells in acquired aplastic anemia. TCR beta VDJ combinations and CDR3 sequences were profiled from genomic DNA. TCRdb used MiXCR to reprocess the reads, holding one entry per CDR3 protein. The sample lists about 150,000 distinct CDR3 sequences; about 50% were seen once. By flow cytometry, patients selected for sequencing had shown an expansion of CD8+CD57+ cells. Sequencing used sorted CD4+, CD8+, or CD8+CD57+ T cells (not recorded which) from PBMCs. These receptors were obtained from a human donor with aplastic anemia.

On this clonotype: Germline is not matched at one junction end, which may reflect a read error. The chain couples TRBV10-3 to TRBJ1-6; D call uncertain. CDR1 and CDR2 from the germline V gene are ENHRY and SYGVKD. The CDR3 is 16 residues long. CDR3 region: CATSELSRLGNSPLHF. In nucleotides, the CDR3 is TGTGCCACCAGTGAGCTAAGCAGGCTCGGGAATTCACCCCTCCACTTT.

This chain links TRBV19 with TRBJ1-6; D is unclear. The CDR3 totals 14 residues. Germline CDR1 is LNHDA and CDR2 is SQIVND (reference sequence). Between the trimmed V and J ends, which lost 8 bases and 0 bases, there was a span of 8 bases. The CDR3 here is CASSGGSYNSPLHF. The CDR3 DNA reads TGTGCCAGTTCAGGAGGCTCCTATAATTCACCCCTCCACTTT.

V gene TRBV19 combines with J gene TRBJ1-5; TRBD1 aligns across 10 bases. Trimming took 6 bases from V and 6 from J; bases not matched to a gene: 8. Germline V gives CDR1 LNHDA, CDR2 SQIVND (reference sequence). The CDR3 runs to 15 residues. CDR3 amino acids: CASRPDRGVPQPQHF. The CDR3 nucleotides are TGTGCCAGTAGACCGGACAGGGGGGTGCCTCAGCCCCAGCATTTT.

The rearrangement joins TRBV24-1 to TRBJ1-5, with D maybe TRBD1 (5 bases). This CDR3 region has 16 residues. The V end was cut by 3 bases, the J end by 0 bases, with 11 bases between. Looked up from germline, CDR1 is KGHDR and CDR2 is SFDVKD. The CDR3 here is CATSDRQNYSNQPQHF. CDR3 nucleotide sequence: TGTGCCACCAGTGATCGACAGAATTATAGCAATCAGCCCCAGCATTTT.

The CDR3 nucleotides read TGCAGTGCGAAGAAGAGGGACAGCCATGTGTGGGAGCAGTACTTC. Amino acids: CSAKKRDSHVWEQYF. The chain carries TRBV20-1 and TRBJ2-7, with 7 nucleotides matching TRBD1. The germline V gene encodes CDR1 DFQATT and CDR2 SNEGSKA (reference sequence). The V and J ends lost 6 bases and 7 bases, in that order; junction bases with no gene match: 18. This CDR3 spans 15 amino acids.

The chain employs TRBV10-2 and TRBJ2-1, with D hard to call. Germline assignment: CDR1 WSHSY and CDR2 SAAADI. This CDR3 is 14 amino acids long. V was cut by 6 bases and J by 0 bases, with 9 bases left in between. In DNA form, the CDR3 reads TGCGCCAGCAGGGGAAGGAGCTCCTACAATGAGCAGTTCTTC. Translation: CASRGRSSYNEQFF.

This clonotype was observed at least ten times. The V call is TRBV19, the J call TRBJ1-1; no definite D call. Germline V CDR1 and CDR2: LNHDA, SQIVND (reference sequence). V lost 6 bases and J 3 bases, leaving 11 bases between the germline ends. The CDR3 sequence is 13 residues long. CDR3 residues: CASRTADYTEAFF. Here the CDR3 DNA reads TGTGCCAGTAGAACAGCCGATTACACTGAAGCTTTCTTT.

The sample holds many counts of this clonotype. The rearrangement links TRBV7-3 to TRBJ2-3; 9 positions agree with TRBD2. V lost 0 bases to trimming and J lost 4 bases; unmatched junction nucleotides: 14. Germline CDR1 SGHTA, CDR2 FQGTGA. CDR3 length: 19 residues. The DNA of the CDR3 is TGTGCCAGCAGCTTAACAGGGGCGGGAGGGCCGTCCGGGGCAGATACGCAGTATTTT. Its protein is CASSLTGAGGPSGADTQYF.

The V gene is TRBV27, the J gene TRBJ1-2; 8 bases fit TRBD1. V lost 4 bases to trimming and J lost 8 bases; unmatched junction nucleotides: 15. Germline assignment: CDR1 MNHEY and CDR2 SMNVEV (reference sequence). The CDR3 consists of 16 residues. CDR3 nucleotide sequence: TGTGCCAGCAGTTCAACTGCAGGGGGCCGAATCGAGGGCTACACCTTC. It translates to CASSSTAGGRIEGYTF.

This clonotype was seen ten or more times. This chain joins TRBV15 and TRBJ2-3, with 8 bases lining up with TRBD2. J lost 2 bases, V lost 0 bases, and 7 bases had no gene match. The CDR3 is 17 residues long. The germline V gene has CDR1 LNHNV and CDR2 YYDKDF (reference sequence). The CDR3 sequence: CATSRDRSSGYTDTQYF. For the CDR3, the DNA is TGTGCCACCAGCAGAGATCGTTCTAGCGGGTACACAGATACGCAGTATTTT. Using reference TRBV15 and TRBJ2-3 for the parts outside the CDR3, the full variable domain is DAMVIQNPRYQVTQFGKPVTLSCSQTLNHNVMYWYQQKSSQAPKLLFHYYDKDFNNEADTPDNFQSRRPNTSFCFLDIRSPGLGDTAMYLCATSRDRSSGYTDTQYFGPGTRLTVL.

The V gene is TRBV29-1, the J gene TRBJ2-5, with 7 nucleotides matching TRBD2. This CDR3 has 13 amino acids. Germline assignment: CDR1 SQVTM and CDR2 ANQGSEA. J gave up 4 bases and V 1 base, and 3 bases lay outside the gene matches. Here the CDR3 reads CSVEAGGGETQYF. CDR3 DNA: TGCAGCGTTGAAGCGGGAGGAGGAGAGACCCAGTACTTC.

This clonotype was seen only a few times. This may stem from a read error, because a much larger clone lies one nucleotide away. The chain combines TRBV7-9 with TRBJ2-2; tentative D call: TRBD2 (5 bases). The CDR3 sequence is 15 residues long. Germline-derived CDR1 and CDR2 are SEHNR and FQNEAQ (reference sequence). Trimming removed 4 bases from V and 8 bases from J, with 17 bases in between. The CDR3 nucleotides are TGTGCCAGCAGCTCTCGGGATCGTGGGATGGGGGAGCTGTTTTTT. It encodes CASSSRDRGMGELFF.

The CDR3 coding sequence is TGCAGTGCGACCGGGACAGGGGAGGTTCAGCCCCAGCATTTT. Residues: CSATGTGEVQPQHF. V usage is TRBV20-1 and J usage is TRBJ1-5; TRBD1 matches at 10 bases. Losses at the gene ends were 6 bases for V and 6 bases for J; bases not matched to a gene: 8. The CDR3 is 14 residues long. The V gene's germline CDR1 is DFQATT and CDR2 SNEGSKA (reference sequence).

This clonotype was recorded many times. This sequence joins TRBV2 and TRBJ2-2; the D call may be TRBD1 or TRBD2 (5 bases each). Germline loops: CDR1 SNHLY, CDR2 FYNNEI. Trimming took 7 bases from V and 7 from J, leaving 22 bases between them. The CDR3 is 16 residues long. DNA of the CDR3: TGTGCCAGCAACGAGGCAGGGCTTCTAGCCTACGGGGAGCTGTTTTTT. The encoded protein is CASNEAGLLAYGELFF. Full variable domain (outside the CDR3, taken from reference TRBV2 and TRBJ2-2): EPEVTQTPSHQVTQMGQEVILRCVPISNHLYFYWYRQILGQKVEFLVSFYNNEISEKSEIFDDQFSVERPDGSNFTLKIRSTKLEDSAMYFCASNEAGLLAYGELFFGEGSRLTVL.

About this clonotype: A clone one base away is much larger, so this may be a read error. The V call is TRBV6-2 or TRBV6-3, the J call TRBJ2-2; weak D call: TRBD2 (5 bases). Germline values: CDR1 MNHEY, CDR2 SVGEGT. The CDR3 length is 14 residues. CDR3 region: CASSYLPNTGKLFF. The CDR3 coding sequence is TGTGCCAGCAGTTACTTGCCGAACACCGGGAAGCTGTTTTTT.

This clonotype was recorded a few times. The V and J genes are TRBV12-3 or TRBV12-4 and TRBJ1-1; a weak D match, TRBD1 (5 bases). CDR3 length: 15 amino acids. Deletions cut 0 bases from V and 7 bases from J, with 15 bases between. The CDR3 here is CASSLAPGDFIEAFF. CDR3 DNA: TGTGCCAGCAGTTTAGCGCCGGGGGACTTCATTGAAGCTTTCTTT.

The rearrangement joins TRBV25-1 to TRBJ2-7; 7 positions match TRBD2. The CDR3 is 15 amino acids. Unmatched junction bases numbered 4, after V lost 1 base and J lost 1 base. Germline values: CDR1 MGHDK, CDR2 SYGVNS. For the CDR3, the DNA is TGTGCCAGCAGTGAATGGGCGGGAGAGTCCTACGAGCAGTACTTC. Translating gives CASSEWAGESYEQYF.

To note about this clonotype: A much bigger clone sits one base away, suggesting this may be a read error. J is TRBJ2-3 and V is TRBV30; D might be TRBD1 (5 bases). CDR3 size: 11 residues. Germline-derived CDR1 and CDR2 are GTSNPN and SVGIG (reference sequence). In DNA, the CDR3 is TGTGCCTGGAGTTTAGGGGATATGCAGTATTTT. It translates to CAWSLGDMQYF.

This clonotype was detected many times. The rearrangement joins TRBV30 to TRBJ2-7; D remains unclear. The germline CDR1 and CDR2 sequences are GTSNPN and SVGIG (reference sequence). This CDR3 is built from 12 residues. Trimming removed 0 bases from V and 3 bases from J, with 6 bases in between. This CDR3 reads CAWSVRVYEQYF. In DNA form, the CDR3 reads TGTGCCTGGAGTGTACGAGTCTACGAGCAGTACTTC.